The 15 T cell receptor beta chains in this list originate from one sample, sequenced in a study of blood T cell repertoires in COVID-19 (dated by TCRdb to the early 2020s). The library was prepared using the immunoSEQ multiplex PCR assay. The source is immuneACCESS, and TCRdb retained only in-frame sequences with V and J called. Part of the clones is not carried over; for the studies checked, unresolved V genes explain less than half of this, and the remainder is unexplained. This sample has 110,000 to 150,000 clones in its table, and about four fifths of those were observed once. The ten largest make up more than 8.5% of the sample. Sequencing was carried out using PBMCs or T cells enriched from blood (not recorded which). Receptors were obtained from a man over 45 who had recovered from COVID-19.

This chain links TRBV5-1 with TRBJ2-7, with 8 bases aligning to TRBD2. The CDR3 runs to 16 residues. Trimming removed 6 bases from V and 0 bases from J; junction bases left unmatched: 11. Germline values: CDR1 SGHRS, CDR2 YFSETQ. CDR3 sequence reads: CASTNSVRGASYEQYF. As DNA, the CDR3 is TGCGCCAGCACCAACTCGGTGCGGGGGGCCTCCTACGAGCAGTACTTC. Combining the CDR3 with reference TRBV5-1 and TRBJ2-7 gives the whole variable domain KAGVTQTPRYLIKTRGQQVTLSCSPISGHRSVSWYQQTPGQGLQFLFEYFSETQRNKGNFPGRFSGRQFSNSRSEMNVSTLELGDSALYLCASTNSVRGASYEQYFGPGTRLTVT.

This chain uses TRBV10-2 with TRBJ2-7, with 11 bases fitting TRBD1. This CDR3 has 16 amino acids. V was pared by 5 bases and J by 3 bases, with 9 bases of the junction left unmatched. Germline lookup yields CDR1 WSHSY and CDR2 SAAADI. The CDR3 DNA reads TGCGCCAGCAGTAACCTAACCGGGACAGGGGGCTACGAGCAGTACTTC. Translating it yields CASSNLTGTGGYEQYF.

There are a few counts of this clone. The V gene is TRBV9, the J gene TRBJ1-5; 9 bases align to TRBD1. CDR1 SGDLS and CDR2 YYNGEE come from the germline V gene. Germline trimming cut 4 bases from V and 6 bases from J; bases unmatched to any gene: 8. The length of the CDR3 is 15 residues. CDR3 nucleotide sequence: TGTGCCAGCAGCTCAACAGGGGGCGCAGGTCAGCCCCAGCATTTT. This gives the protein CASSSTGGAGQPQHF.

This rearrangement joins TRBV7-2 to TRBJ2-1; D is ambiguous. With 1 base removed from V and 1 base from J, the gap between germline ends came to 5 bases. This CDR3 region has 14 residues. Germline CDR1 is SGHTA and CDR2 is FQGNSA. The CDR3 DNA follows: TGTGCCAGCAGCTTAGAGAGTTCCTACAATGAGCAGTTCTTC. Translated, it gives CASSLESSYNEQFF.

The chain uses TRBV6-1 and TRBJ1-5, with 10 bases aligning to TRBD1. The CDR3 contains 17 residues. V dropped 3 bases and J dropped 4; count of bases not matched to a gene: 9. CDR1 is MNHNS and CDR2 is SASEGT in the germline V gene. CDR3 nucleotide sequence: TGTGCCAGCAGTGAGGGACAGGGGTCCATGTGGAATCAGCCCCAGCATTTT. Its translation is CASSEGQGSMWNQPQHF.

The rearrangement uses TRBV21-1 and TRBJ2-5; the table's TRBD1 call for D was not verified on the DNA. TRBV21-1 is marked as a pseudogene. This CDR3 has 14 amino acids. CDR3 loop: CASSVRTAKETQYF. The CDR3 DNA follows: TGTGCCAGCAGCGTACGGACAGCGAAAGAGACCCAGTACTTC.

The chain carries TRBV19 and TRBJ2-1; 12 bases agree with TRBD2. The CDR3 runs 19 residues. Germline-derived CDR1 and CDR2 are LNHDA and SQIVND (reference sequence). Unmatched junction bases numbered 13, after V lost 3 bases and J lost 4 bases. CDR3 amino acids: CASSITLAGGLKLYNEQFF. CDR3 nucleotide sequence: TGTGCCAGTAGTATCACCCTAGCGGGGGGGCTAAAGCTATACAATGAGCAGTTCTTC.

The chain has TRBV10-3 and TRBJ1-5, with unresolved D. V lost 3 bases to trimming and J lost 5 bases, with 5 bases between them. The CDR3 has 12 residues. Germline V CDR1 and CDR2: ENHRY, SYGVKD. The CDR3 here is CAISDGDQPQHF. CDR3 bases: TGTGCCATCAGTGATGGAGATCAGCCCCAGCATTTT.

J is TRBJ2-3 and V is TRBV10-3, with 9 bases aligning to TRBD2. Germline loops: CDR1 ENHRY, CDR2 SYGVKD. This CDR3 has 14 amino acids. With V trimmed by 3 bases and J by 3 bases, 1 base remained unmatched. The CDR3 nucleotides are TGTGCCATCAGTGATAGCGGGGGAACAGATACGCAGTATTTT. Residues: CAISDSGGTDTQYF.

CDR3 region: CASSVRGRTEAFF. CDR3 nucleotides: TGTGCCAGCAGTGTCAGGGGGAGGACTGAAGCTTTCTTT. The gene calls are TRBV7-3 and TRBJ1-1; TRBD1 aligns across 7 bases. The germline V gene encodes CDR1 SGHTA and CDR2 FQGTGA. The CDR3 length is 13 residues. With 6 bases clipped from V and 5 bases from J, the junction kept 6 bases outside the gene matches.

The rearrangement links TRBV5-8 to TRBJ2-3; TRBD1 matches at 7 bases. V lost 0 bases to trimming and J lost 4 bases; unmatched junction nucleotides: 8. Germline CDR1 and CDR2: SGHTS and YDEGEE. This CDR3 spans 16 amino acids. The CDR3, as DNA: TGTGCCAGCAGCTTGGTGGACAGGAGGTCAGCAGATACGCAGTATTTT. This translates into CASSLVDRRSADTQYF.

The V and J genes are TRBV9 and TRBJ2-1; D is undetermined. Germline CDR1 reads SGDLS; CDR2 reads YYNGEE. Trimming pared 0 bases from V and 5 bases from J, leaving 12 bases between. This CDR3 has 15 amino acids. CDR3: CASSVVLVGDNEQFF. The CDR3 nucleotides read TGTGCCAGCAGCGTAGTTCTGGTCGGAGACAATGAGCAGTTCTTC.

The rearrangement links TRBV4-3 to TRBJ1-2, with 8 bases lining up with TRBD1. The CDR3 loop spans 15 amino acids. Per the germline V gene, CDR1 is LGHNA and CDR2 is YSLEER. J was trimmed by 3 bases and V by 4 bases; bases with no gene match: 7. The CDR3 bases are TGCGCCAGCAGCCTTGACAGGGGACGGGACTATGGCTACACCTTC. Amino acids: CASSLDRGRDYGYTF.

This chain links TRBV7-2 with TRBJ2-2; 8 bases fit TRBD2. With V trimmed by 3 bases and J by 1 base, 4 bases remained unmatched. The CDR3 covers 16 residues. Germline V gene sequence: CDR1 SGHTA, CDR2 FQGNSA. CDR3 sequence reads: CASSFTGGQNTGELFF. CDR3 DNA sequence: TGTGCCAGCAGCTTTACGGGGGGGCAGAACACCGGGGAGCTGTTTTTT.

V usage is TRBV7-2 and J usage is TRBJ2-7, with TRBD2 matching over 12 bases. Trimming cost V 5 bases and J 4 bases; bases outside gene matches: 6. CDR3 length equals 15 residues. The germline gives CDR1 SGHTA, CDR2 FQGNSA. Written as DNA, the CDR3 is TGTGCCAGCAGCCCGCGGACTAGCGGGGCTTACGAGCAGTACTTC. The encoded protein is CASSPRTSGAYEQYF.